This TCR beta chain was observed in a study of blood T cell repertoires in COVID-19. Across the whole study: Nucleic acid was either cDNA or gDNA, and it came from T cells, B-cell-depleted T cells, or PBMCs.

This clone was recorded only once. Measured with immunoSEQ multiplex PCR; TCRdb has only the in-frame clones, and not every one. The sample contains roughly 200,000 clones, about four fifths of which appear only once. Germline assignment: CDR1 SGHDT and CDR2 YYEEEE. The CDR3 has 13 residues. The V and J ends lost 5 bases and 4 bases respectively, with 11 bases between them. This receptor was identified in an older woman with COVID-19, enrolled during active disease. Sequencing was carried out using peripheral blood. The V gene is TRBV5-6, the J gene TRBJ2-3; D call uncertain. DNA of the CDR3: TGTGCCAGCAGTTCTCGACTCTCAGATACGCAGTATTTT. Translating gives CASSSRLSDTQYF.